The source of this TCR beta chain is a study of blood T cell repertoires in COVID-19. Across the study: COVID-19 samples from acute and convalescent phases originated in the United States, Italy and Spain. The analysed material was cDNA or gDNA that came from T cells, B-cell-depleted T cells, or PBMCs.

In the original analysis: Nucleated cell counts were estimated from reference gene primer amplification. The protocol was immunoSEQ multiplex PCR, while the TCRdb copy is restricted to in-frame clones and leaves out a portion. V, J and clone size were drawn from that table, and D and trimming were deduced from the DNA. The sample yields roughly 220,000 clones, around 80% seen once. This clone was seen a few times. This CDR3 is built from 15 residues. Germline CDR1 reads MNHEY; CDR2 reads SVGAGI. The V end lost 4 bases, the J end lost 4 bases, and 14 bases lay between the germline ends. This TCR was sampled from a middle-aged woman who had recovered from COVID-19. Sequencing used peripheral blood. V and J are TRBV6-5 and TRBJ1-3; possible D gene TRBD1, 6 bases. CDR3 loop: CASSLTGAVGNTIYF. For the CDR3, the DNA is TGTGCCAGCAGTTTGACAGGCGCAGTCGGAAACACCATATATTTT.